This T cell receptor beta chain was retrieved from a study of T cells in Graves' hyperthyroidism and ophthalmopathy. Per the germline V gene, CDR1 is SGHRS and CDR2 is YFSETQ. The CDR3 spans 16 residues. V dropped 7 bases and J dropped 3; count of bases not matched to a gene: 9. Amplified regions were TCR beta CDR3 sequences from RNA transcripts. Primed by the HTBI set, a first-round RT-PCR was run on the TCR CDR3. A single record per CDR3 protein comes from TCRdb applying MiXCR to the multiplex PCR reads. In the table there are roughly 98,000 distinct CDR3 sequences, about 37% of which are singletons.

The V gene is TRBV5-1, the J gene TRBJ2-6; 8 positions agree with TRBD1. Source material: peripheral blood or thyroid tissue (not recorded which). This sequence originates from a woman younger than 45 with Graves' hyperthyroidism. Here the CDR3 DNA reads TGCGCCAGCGCGGCAGGGGGCGCAGGTGGGGCCAACGTCCTGACTTTC. It specifies CASAAGGAGGANVLTF. Filled out from reference TRBV5-1 and TRBJ2-6, the complete variable domain reads KAGVTQTPRYLIKTRGQQVTLSCSPISGHRSVSWYQQTPGQGLQFLFEYFSETQRNKGNFPGRFSGRQFSNSRSEMNVSTLELGDSALYLCASAAGGAGGANVLTFGAGSRLTVL.